What follows are 20 T cell receptor beta chains derived from one specimen sequenced in a study of siplizumab effects on memory and regulatory T cells. The table came from immunoSEQ multiplex PCR; TCRdb's copy has only in-frame clones and leaves some out. The table has about 100,000 clones, approximately 94% seen once. Sequencing was done on a sample of non-Treg CD4+ T cells sorted from blood. The receptors shown here come from a human donor in good health.

The chain has TRBV6-1 and TRBJ1-2; 9 nucleotides match TRBD1. J was trimmed by 5 bases and V by 4 bases; bases with no gene match: 5. The V gene's germline CDR1 is MNHNS and CDR2 SASEGT. The CDR3 sequence is 14 residues long. The CDR3 loop reads CASSGGQGFYGYTF. CDR3 coding DNA: TGTGCCAGCAGTGGGGGACAGGGCTTTTATGGCTACACCTTC.

The chain carries TRBV6-1 and TRBJ2-3, with 9 bases lining up with TRBD1. Losses at the gene ends were 4 bases for V and 7 bases for J; bases not matched to a gene: 15. CDR3 length equals 17 residues. The germline CDR1 and CDR2 sequences are MNHNS and SASEGT. The CDR3 DNA reads as TGTGCCAGCAGTGGCCTCGGGAGACAGGGGGATACTTATACGCAGTATTTT. It is translated as CASSGLGRQGDTYTQYF.

This rearrangement joins TRBV7-2 to TRBJ2-7; possibly TRBD1 for D (6 bases). The CDR3 is made up of 14 amino acids. V was trimmed by 1 base and J by 3 bases, leaving 10 bases between them. Germline CDR1 reads SGHTA; CDR2 reads FQGNSA. The CDR3 coding sequence is TGTGCCAGCAGCTTAGGGACAGAATACTACGAGCAGTACTTC. Protein sequence: CASSLGTEYYEQYF.

V gene TRBV5-1 combines with J gene TRBJ2-3; 11 bases line up with TRBD1. CDR1 is SGHRS and CDR2 is YFSETQ in the germline V gene. CDR3 length: 13 residues. V was pared by 0 bases and J by 15 bases, with 6 bases of the junction left unmatched. CDR3 in DNA: TGCGCCAGCAGCTTGGGGGACAGGGGGTCGAAATATTTT. Protein sequence: CASSLGDRGSKYF.

This clone was observed a single time. V and J are TRBV2 and TRBJ2-7; D gene unclear. The germline gives CDR1 SNHLY, CDR2 FYNNEI. V lost 5 bases and J 6 bases, leaving 14 bases between the germline ends. The length of the CDR3 is 13 residues. The CDR3 nucleotides are TGTGCCAGCAGTCCCGAAGTAATGTCCGAGCAGTACTTC. Its translation: CASSPEVMSEQYF.

The chain uses TRBV4-2 and TRBJ1-2; 11 bases are shared with TRBD1. V shed 2 bases, J shed 4 bases, and the junction held 6 bases outside the gene matches. CDR1 is LGHNA, CDR2 YNFKEQ, per germline. This CDR3 contains 16 residues. CDR3 sequence: CASSQMTGQGGYGYTF. The CDR3 nucleotides are TGTGCCAGCAGCCAAATGACGGGACAGGGGGGCTATGGCTACACCTTC.

The rearrangement joins TRBV27 to TRBJ2-3; D not resolved. The V end was cut by 6 bases, the J end by 2 bases, with 12 bases between. The CDR3 totals 14 residues. From germline, CDR1 is MNHEY and CDR2 SMNVEV (reference sequence). The CDR3 reads CASSERRITDTQYF. The DNA of the CDR3 is TGTGCCAGCAGCGAGAGGCGGATCACAGATACGCAGTATTTT.

The chain combines TRBV20-1 with TRBJ2-5; TRBD2 agrees at 8 bases. The CDR3 covers 11 residues. The V gene end was trimmed by 8 bases and the J gene end by 5 bases; junction bases not matched to a gene: 4. Looked up from germline, CDR1 is DFQATT and CDR2 is SNEGSKA (reference sequence). The CDR3 loop is CSRTSSETQYF. As DNA, the CDR3 is TGCAGTCGGACTAGCAGTGAGACCCAGTACTTC.

The chain uses TRBV28 and TRBJ2-1; D call uncertain. CDR1 and CDR2 (germline): MDHEN, SYDVKM. The CDR3 is 12 amino acids. Trimming removed 2 bases at V and 8 bases at J, with 7 bases between. CDR3 bases: TGTGCCAGCAGTTTACCCCCCCATGAGCAGTTCTTC. It yields the protein CASSLPPHEQFF.

The DNA of the CDR3 is TGTGCCAGTAGTATAGCCAGCGGGAGGATCTCCTACGAGCAGTACTTC. Its translation: CASSIASGRISYEQYF. The chain joins TRBV19 to TRBJ2-7; 9 nucleotides match TRBD2. The CDR3 spans 16 residues. Germline V lookup: CDR1 LNHDA, CDR2 SQIVND (reference sequence). Trimming removed 1 base from V and 0 bases from J; junction bases left unmatched: 4. Full variable domain (rest looked up from reference TRBV19 and TRBJ2-7): DGGITQSPKYLFRKEGQNVTLSCEQNLNHDAMYWYRQDPGQGLRLIYYSQIVNDFQKGDIAEGYSVSREKKESFPLTVTSAQKNPTAFYLCASSIASGRISYEQYFGPGTRLTVT.

Regarding this clone: The junction differs from germline at one of its ends, possibly a read error. The chain is built from TRBV7-7 and TRBJ2-5; D tentatively fits TRBD1 or TRBD2 (6 bases each). This CDR3 contains 15 residues. From germline, CDR1 is SSHAT and CDR2 FNYEAQ (reference sequence). In nucleotides, the CDR3 is TGTGCTAGCAGCTTAGCCCCGGGGGCCCAAGCCACCCAGTACTTC. As protein: CASSLAPGAQATQYF.

The count of this clone is one. J is TRBJ1-1 and V is TRBV28; 9 bases align to TRBD1. CDR3 length: 16 residues. After removal of 5 bases from V and 4 bases from J, the junction contained 11 bases not matched to a gene. CDR1 and CDR2 from the germline V gene are MDHEN and SYDVKM. The CDR3: CASSHRGPVSLTEAFF. CDR3 coding DNA: TGTGCCAGCAGTCACAGGGGGCCAGTTTCGCTCACTGAAGCTTTCTTT.

CDR3 sequence (DNA): TGTGCCAGCGGGCGGGGCGCATTCGGGCAGTACTTC. This sequence encodes CASGRGAFGQYF. This chain joins TRBV11-2 and TRBJ2-7, with D possibly matching TRBD2 (6 bases). Germline V gene lookup returns CDR1 SGHAT and CDR2 FQNNGV. V lost 8 bases, J lost 9 bases, and 17 bases lay in between. This CDR3 has 12 amino acids.

The chain carries TRBV6-6 and TRBJ1-5, with TRBD1 as a possible D gene (6 bases). Trimming took 8 bases from V and 0 from J, leaving 17 bases between them. The V gene's germline CDR1 is MNHNY and CDR2 SVGAGI (reference sequence). The CDR3 length is 16 residues. The CDR3 spells CASRPGVGDSNQPQHF. In DNA form, the CDR3 reads TGTGCCAGCCGCCCAGGGGTAGGAGATAGCAATCAGCCCCAGCATTTT.

V gene TRBV5-1 combines with J gene TRBJ2-4, with TRBD1 as a possible D gene (6 bases). This CDR3 is built from 14 residues. Germline V gene data show CDR1 as SGHRS and CDR2 as YFSETQ. V was clipped by 4 bases and J by 9 bases, with 17 bases between them. DNA for the CDR3: TGCGCCAGCAGCGGGTGGGGGCTTGACGGCATTCAGTACTTC. Translated: CASSGWGLDGIQYF.

The rearrangement joins TRBV28 to TRBJ1-2; unclear D gene. Looked up from germline, CDR1 is MDHEN and CDR2 is SYDVKM. V was clipped by 4 bases and J by 4 bases, with 10 bases between them. This CDR3 contains 13 residues. CDR3 protein: CASSSGIRYGYTF. CDR3 sequence (DNA): TGTGCCAGCAGTTCCGGGATCCGCTATGGCTACACCTTC.

This clone was detected only once. The rearrangement uses TRBV5-1 and TRBJ1-2; TRBD1 aligns across 10 bases. There are 13 residues in the CDR3. V lost 4 bases, J lost 9 bases, and 6 bases stayed unmatched. Germline CDR1 SGHRS, CDR2 YFSETQ. The CDR3 reads CASSGDRGQSYTF. CDR3 in DNA: TGCGCCAGCAGCGGCGACAGGGGGCAGAGCTACACCTTC.

This clone was seen only once. V is TRBV6-6 and J is TRBJ2-1, with TRBD2 matching 9 bases. The V and J ends lost 5 bases and 4 bases, in that order; junction bases with no gene match: 6. The germline CDR1 and CDR2 sequences are MNHNY and SVGAGI (reference sequence). This CDR3 is built from 15 residues. The CDR3 DNA reads TGTGCCAGCAGTCGCCTTAGCGGGGGATACAATGAGCAGTTCTTC. Translation: CASSRLSGGYNEQFF.

This chain uses TRBV28 with TRBJ2-1, with 13 bases aligning to TRBD2. Looked up from germline, CDR1 is MDHEN and CDR2 is SYDVKM. The CDR3 runs to 17 residues. V was clipped by 6 bases and J by 8 bases; unmatched bases: 13. The CDR3 coding sequence is TGTGCCAGCAGAACGACTAGCGGGAGGATCGGTAGCTATGAGCAGTTCTTC. Translated, it gives CASRTTSGRIGSYEQFF.

The J gene is TRBJ2-3, the V gene TRBV7-9; D is perhaps TRBD2 (6 bases). Germline values: CDR1 SEHNR, CDR2 FQNEAQ (reference sequence). Trimming removed 5 bases from V and 6 bases from J, with 15 bases in between. The CDR3 spans 14 residues. CDR3 sequence reads: CASSPGVAGDTQYF. CDR3 sequence (DNA): TGTGCCAGCAGCCCGGGAGTGGCGGGGGATACGCAGTATTTT. Together with reference TRBV7-9 and TRBJ2-3, the CDR3 gives the full variable domain: DTGVSQNPRHKITKRGQNVTFRCDPISEHNRLYWYRQTLGQGPEFLTYFQNEAQLEKSRLLSDRFSAERPKGSFSTLEIQRTEQGDSAMYLCASSPGVAGDTQYFGPGTRLTVL.